The 12 T cell receptor beta chains below come from one sample, sequenced in a study of T cell clonality in common variable immunodeficiency. The repertoire was sequenced with immunoSEQ multiplex PCR; TCRdb's copy has only in-frame clones and lacks some. The sample gives about 37,000 clones, none seen only once, and the top ten clones hold 0.95%. Sequenced input: peripheral blood mononuclear cells. The receptors stem from a person aged 18 to 70 in good health.

This clone was counted only a few times. From the germline J gene comes the end of the CDR3, since the read stops 3 residues before it. The rearrangement links TRBV7-9 to TRBJ2-7; TRBD2 might be the D (7 bases). The CDR3 is 14 amino acids. The germline V gene encodes CDR1 SEHNR and CDR2 FQNEAQ (reference sequence). V lost 0 bases to trimming and J lost 3 bases, with 9 bases between them. CDR3 sequence: CASSLAGGHYEQYF. The DNA read from the CDR3 is TGTGCCAGCAGCTTAGCGGGGGGGCACTACGAG.

This clone has a count of ten or more. The read ends 3 residues early relative to the CDR3; the germline J gene fills the gap. V gene TRBV6-4 combines with J gene TRBJ2-3, with 9 bases identical to TRBD1. The ends lost 0 bases at V and 5 bases at J; junction bases unmatched: 3. Germline lookup yields CDR1 MRHNA and CDR2 SNTAGT. The CDR3 consists of 15 residues. CDR3 loop: CASSDSGQGGDTQYF. Partial CDR3 DNA: TGTGCCAGCAGTGACTCGGGACAGGGTGGAGATACG.

This clone was counted at least ten times. The read halts 3 residues ahead of the CDR3 end, with the missing end drawn from the germline J gene. This chain connects TRBV6-1 to TRBJ2-7, with D possibly TRBD1 on 6 matching bases. Looked up from germline, CDR1 is MNHNS and CDR2 is SASEGT. The CDR3 extends over 15 amino acids. V gave up 0 bases and J gave up 2 bases, with 11 bases separating them. CDR3 DNA, as far as it was read: TGTGCCAGCAGTGAAGCGGTGGGGGCGACCTACGAG. It encodes CASSEAVGATYE. The full CDR3 protein is CASSEAVGATYEQYF.

This clone has at least ten counts. The read gets to within 3 residues of the CDR3 end, and the germline J gene fills in the rest. Other DNA sequences of this sample code for an identical CDR3. V gene TRBV6-1 combines with J gene TRBJ2-5; D could derive from TRBD1 or TRBD2 (5 bases each). Germline V gives CDR1 MNHNS, CDR2 SASEGT. This CDR3 spans 14 amino acids. Trimming pared 4 bases from V and 5 bases from J, leaving 14 bases between. CDR3 loop: CASSALVREETQYF. The DNA read from the CDR3 is TGTGCCAGCAGTGCCTTGGTCAGGGAGGAGACC.

This clone was picked up many times. The observed sequence ends 3 residues before the CDR3 terminus, with the missing tail filled in from the germline J gene. This chain uses TRBV20-1 with TRBJ1-2, with D possibly matching TRBD1 (5 bases). CDR3 size: 15 residues. Trimming pared 1 base from V and 4 bases from J, leaving 16 bases between. The V gene's germline CDR1 is DFQATT and CDR2 SNEGSKA (reference sequence). CDR3 DNA, as far as it was read: TGCAGTGCTAGAGGGTCAGGGCAGGGAGGCTATGGC. Translation: CSARGSGQGGYG. The entire CDR3 is CSARGSGQGGYGYTF.

Notes on this clone: The read comes to an end 3 residues before the CDR3 does, leaving the germline J gene to fill in the end. In the same sample, other DNA sequences code for this CDR3. This chain joins TRBV5-1 and TRBJ2-7; 11 nucleotides line up with TRBD1. The CDR3 totals 14 residues. Germline V CDR1 and CDR2: SGHRS, YFSETQ. V lost 2 bases, J lost 5 bases, and 3 bases stayed unmatched. CDR3 protein: CASSFGQGADEQYF. The CDR3 DNA, read in part, is TGCGCCAGCAGCTTTGGACAGGGGGCGGACGAG.

In the case of this clone: The read gets to within 3 residues of the CDR3 end, and the germline J gene fills in the rest. This chain links TRBV19 with TRBJ2-4; 8 bases line up with TRBD1. This CDR3 region has 16 residues. Per germline, CDR1 LNHDA and CDR2 SQIVND (reference sequence). The CDR3 is CASSIDETGANYGQYF. CDR3 DNA (partial): TGTGCCAGTAGTATAGACGAGACAGGGGCTAACTATGGT.

This clone was detected many times. The chain's CDR3 is CASSNGLAGGLYNEQFF. The DNA read from the CDR3 is TGTGCCAGCAGTAACGGACTAGCGGGAGGGCTGTACAATGAG. The gene calls are TRBV6-2 or TRBV6-3 and TRBJ2-1, with 15 nucleotides matching TRBD2. The read is 3 residues too short to cover the CDR3 end, so that end is filled in from the germline J gene. Germline V gives CDR1 MNHEY, CDR2 SVGEGT. This CDR3 contains 17 residues. The ends lost 5 bases at V and 4 bases at J; junction bases unmatched: 6.

This clone was detected ten times or more. The read finishes 3 residues shy of the CDR3 end, and the germline J gene is used to complete it. This rearrangement joins TRBV20-1 to TRBJ2-4; TRBD2 aligns across 9 bases. This CDR3 has 14 amino acids. CDR1 and CDR2 (germline): DFQATT, SNEGSKA (reference sequence). After removal of 5 bases from V and 5 bases from J, the junction contained 7 bases not matched to a gene. The CDR3 DNA, read in part, is TGCAGTGCTCCGACCAGACTAGCGGAAAACATT. It translates to CSAPTRLAENI. The whole CDR3 reads CSAPTRLAENIQYF.

This clone was counted many times. CDR3 sequence: CASSQATSGSDTQYF. The covered CDR3 bases are TGTGCCAGCAGCCAAGCCACTAGCGGGAGTGATACG. The chain is built from TRBV4-2 and TRBJ2-3; 11 bases align to TRBD2. The read is 3 residues too short to cover the CDR3 end, so that end is filled in from the germline J gene. With 1 base clipped from V and 6 bases from J, the junction kept 3 bases outside the gene matches. The germline V gene has CDR1 LGHNA and CDR2 YNFKEQ. The CDR3 has 15 amino acids.

This clone was counted at least ten times. The read terminates 3 residues ahead of where the CDR3 ends, so the germline J gene completes it. V gene TRBV18 combines with J gene TRBJ2-2; 8 nucleotides agree with TRBD1. Germline CDR1 KGHSH, CDR2 LQKENI. Unmatched junction bases numbered 12, after V lost 6 bases and J lost 0 bases. This CDR3 region has 18 residues. CDR3 DNA (partial): TGTGCCAGCTCCCAGGGACAGGCGTACCTACCGAACACCGGGGAG. Amino acid sequence: CASSQGQAYLPNTGE. The full CDR3 is CASSQGQAYLPNTGELFF.

Many counts were recorded for this clone. Read data end 3 residues before the CDR3 end; the end is taken from the germline J gene. This chain joins TRBV6-2 or TRBV6-3 and TRBJ2-2; 7 bases are shared with TRBD1. Germline CDR1 and CDR2: MNHEY and SVGEGT. V lost 2 bases, J lost 3 bases, and 3 bases stayed unmatched. This CDR3 has 15 residues. The CDR3 here is CASSYEQGYTGELFF. The CDR3 DNA, read in part, is TGTGCCAGCAGTTACGAACAGGGGTACACCGGGGAG.